What follows are 14 T cell receptor beta chains derived from one specimen sequenced in a study of PD-1 blockade in classical Hodgkin lymphoma. Produced via immunoSEQ multiplex PCR; TCRdb's table is partial and in-frame only. The sample shows roughly 10,000 clones, about 68% of them seen only once. The time point was: cycle 4 day 1 (C4D1), after five to seven weeks of nivolumab. After autologous stem cell transplantation all patients relapsed, and prior brentuximab vedotin exposure differed between cohorts. Thawed PBMCs supplied CD8+ T cells via magnetic negative selection. The sequences come from CD8+ T cells from blood, collected before the fourth cycle of nivolumab. These receptors all stem from a human donor with classical Hodgkin lymphoma.

The chain is built from TRBV7-9 and TRBJ1-2; tentatively, D is TRBD1 (5 bases). The CDR3 runs to 15 residues. CDR1 is SEHNR, CDR2 FQNEAQ, per germline (reference sequence). Trimming took off 3 bases at V and 3 bases at J, with 14 bases between the two ends. CDR3 coding DNA: TGTGCCAGCAGCTTGGGACGGACGACTTACTATGGCTACACCTTC. The encoded protein is CASSLGRTTYYGYTF. Filled out from reference TRBV7-9 and TRBJ1-2, the complete variable domain reads DTGVSQNPRHKITKRGQNVTFRCDPISEHNRLYWYRQTLGQGPEFLTYFQNEAQLEKSRLLSDRFSAERPKGSFSTLEIQRTEQGDSAMYLCASSLGRTTYYGYTFGSGTRLTVV.

Notes on this clone: The same CDR3 also results from other DNA sequences found in this sample. The chain employs TRBV6-5 and TRBJ2-7, with 10 bases aligning to TRBD2. The CDR3 totals 15 residues. V gave up 0 bases and J gave up 4 bases; unmatched junction bases: 3. CDR1 is MNHEY and CDR2 is SVGAGI in the germline V gene. CDR3 in amino acids: CASSYSASGSYEQYF. The DNA for the CDR3 is TGTGCCAGCAGTTACTCTGCTAGCGGGAGTTACGAGCAGTACTTC.

The chain has TRBV13 and TRBJ2-7, with D perhaps TRBD2 (5 bases). V lost 5 bases and J lost 2, with 13 bases in between. The germline gives CDR1 PRHDT, CDR2 FYEKMQ (reference sequence). There are 14 residues in the CDR3. This CDR3 is CASSPHRGAYEQYF. The CDR3 region has the DNA TGTGCCAGCAGCCCTCACCGGGGAGCCTACGAGCAGTACTTC.

CDR3 protein: CASSKEGLGRSSYNEQFF. DNA for the CDR3: TGTGCCAGCAGCAAAGAGGGGCTGGGACGTAGCTCCTACAATGAGCAGTTCTTC. This sequence joins TRBV21-1 and TRBJ2-1. TRBV21-1 corresponds to a pseudogene. The CDR3 is 18 residues long.

This chain connects TRBV11-3 to TRBJ1-1, with 7 bases fitting TRBD1. The germline CDR1 and CDR2 sequences are SGHNT and YENEEA. Trimming took 5 bases from V and 6 from J; bases not matched to a gene: 18. This CDR3 spans 17 amino acids. CDR3 DNA sequence: TGTGCCAGCAGCCCTTGGGACAGCGACTTACGACGAGCTGAAGCTTTCTTT. Protein sequence: CASSPWDSDLRRAEAFF.

The rearrangement links TRBV28 to TRBJ2-7; weak D call: TRBD2 (5 bases). This CDR3 has 14 residues. From germline, CDR1 is MDHEN and CDR2 SYDVKM. Deletions cut 6 bases from V and 2 bases from J, with 14 bases between. The chain's CDR3 is CASSLSTGTYEQYF. The CDR3 DNA follows: TGTGCCAGCAGCCTGTCGACCGGGACCTACGAGCAGTACTTC.

The V gene is TRBV28, the J gene TRBJ2-2; D may be TRBD1 or TRBD2 (5 bases each). The germline V gene encodes CDR1 MDHEN and CDR2 SYDVKM. Trimming removed 3 bases from V and 3 bases from J, with 20 bases in between. There are 18 residues in the CDR3. CDR3 in amino acids: CASSFVQVQGTDTGELFF. CDR3 nucleotides: TGTGCCAGCAGTTTTGTTCAGGTACAAGGGACGGACACCGGGGAGCTGTTTTTT.

This clone was detected only once. For the CDR3, the DNA is TGTGCCAGCAGCTATGGCGTTCTGGTTTCCGGGGCCAACGTCCTGACTTTC. Its protein is CASSYGVLVSGANVLTF. The chain carries TRBV28 and TRBJ2-6, with D unclear. Trimming pared 6 bases from V and 4 bases from J, leaving 19 bases between. CDR1 and CDR2 (germline): MDHEN, SYDVKM. This CDR3 is 17 amino acids long. The full variable domain, completed using reference TRBV28 and TRBJ2-6, is DVKVTQSSRYLVKRTGEKVFLECVQDMDHENMFWYRQDPGLGLRLIYFSYDVKMKEKGDIPEGYSVSREKKERFSLILESASTNQTSMYLCASSYGVLVSGANVLTFGAGSRLTVL.

V and J are TRBV10-2 and TRBJ2-1; D may be TRBD2 (6 bases). The CDR3 sequence is 14 residues long. The germline gives CDR1 WSHSY, CDR2 SAAADI. V lost 0 bases to trimming and J lost 4 bases, with 7 bases between them. CDR3: CASSESSGYNEQFF. Here the CDR3 DNA reads TGCGCCAGCAGTGAGTCTAGCGGATACAATGAGCAGTTCTTC.

The V gene is TRBV11-3, the J gene TRBJ2-7; 7 bases are a match to TRBD2. The trim removed 5 bases at V and 3 bases at J, leaving 13 bases unmatched. CDR1 is SGHNT and CDR2 is YENEEA in the germline V gene. This CDR3 has 16 residues. For the CDR3, the DNA is TGTGCCAGCAGCGCAAGGGAGGGACGAGGGGTCTACGAGCAGTACTTC. Amino acid sequence: CASSAREGRGVYEQYF.

This rearrangement joins TRBV29-1 to TRBJ2-7; 9 positions match TRBD1. The CDR3 totals 13 residues. The junction had 7 bases not matched to a gene; V was cut back by 6 bases and J by 4 bases. Germline CDR1 reads SQVTM; CDR2 reads ANQGSEA. The CDR3 DNA follows: TGCAGCGTGGTACAGGGGGCGCAGTACGAGCAGTACTTC. Translating it yields CSVVQGAQYEQYF.

This rearrangement joins TRBV5-1 to TRBJ1-2, with D perhaps TRBD1 (5 bases). V was trimmed by 1 base and J by 8 bases, leaving 24 bases between them. The CDR3 consists of 17 residues. Germline V lookup: CDR1 SGHRS, CDR2 YFSETQ. This CDR3 is CASSLRAVKSGTAGYTF. For the CDR3, the DNA is TGCGCCAGCAGCTTGCGAGCTGTTAAAAGCGGGACGGCGGGCTACACCTTC. Looking up the rest from reference TRBV5-1 and TRBJ1-2 gives the full variable domain: KAGVTQTPRYLIKTRGQQVTLSCSPISGHRSVSWYQQTPGQGLQFLFEYFSETQRNKGNFPGRFSGRQFSNSRSEMNVSTLELGDSALYLCASSLRAVKSGTAGYTFGSGTRLTVV.

The chain has TRBV19 and TRBJ1-2; perhaps TRBD1 as D (6 bases). CDR1 is LNHDA, CDR2 SQIVND, per germline (reference sequence). V was pared by 1 base and J by 13 bases, with 19 bases between. This CDR3 comprises 14 residues. Here the CDR3 DNA reads TGTGCCAGTAGTATAGTAACAGGGACCAACGACTGCACCTTC. Protein product: CASSIVTGTNDCTF.

This clone was picked up one time. CDR3 DNA sequence: TGTGCCAGCAGCGCCGGACTATCCATCTCCTACAATGAGCAGTTCTTC. It translates to CASSAGLSISYNEQFF. The J gene is TRBJ2-1, the V gene TRBV9; TRBD2 is a possible D gene (6 bases). Germline-derived CDR1 and CDR2 are SGDLS and YYNGEE. Trimming cost V 3 bases and J 0 bases, with 13 bases left between them. This CDR3 has 16 residues.